One and the same sample provided the 21 T cell receptor beta chains below, sequenced in a study of identical twins. One entry per CDR3 protein results from TCRdb running MiXCR on the 5' RACE reads. The top ten hold 0.98% of the sample, which has hundreds of thousands of distinct CDR3 sequences, 8.6% seen once. The data were also submitted as part of a second study, on yellow fever vaccine responses in identical twins.

Sequencing was carried out using PBMCs. These receptors all come from a woman between 18 and 29 years old in good health.

This clonotype was seen more than once but under ten times. This rearrangement joins TRBV7-3 to TRBJ1-1, with a tentative D call TRBD1 (5 bases). CDR1 is SGHTA and CDR2 is FQGTGA in the germline V gene. Trimming removed 5 bases from V and 3 bases from J, with 16 bases in between. This CDR3 has 15 amino acids. The CDR3: CASSLPEGRDTEAFF. The CDR3 region has the DNA TGTGCCAGCAGCCTACCGGAGGGGAGGGACACTGAAGCTTTCTTT.

The chain joins TRBV24-1 to TRBJ2-1; D is perhaps TRBD1 (5 bases). Trimming removed 9 bases at V and 4 bases at J, with 12 bases between. The V gene's germline CDR1 is KGHDR and CDR2 SFDVKD. CDR3 length equals 13 residues. CDR3: CATSQDIYNEQFF. DNA of the CDR3: TGTGCCACCTCCCAGGACATTTACAATGAGCAGTTCTTC.

This clonotype was picked up many times. The chain uses TRBV2 and TRBJ2-7, with TRBD1 matching 9 bases. Trimming removed 8 bases from V and 4 bases from J; junction bases left unmatched: 9. Per germline, CDR1 SNHLY and CDR2 FYNNEI. CDR3 length equals 14 residues. CDR3: CASRGTGGKYEQYF. The CDR3 nucleotides read TGTGCCAGCCGTGGTACAGGGGGCAAATACGAGCAGTACTTC. Full variable domain (remainder filled in from reference TRBV2 and TRBJ2-7): EPEVTQTPSHQVTQMGQEVILRCVPISNHLYFYWYRQILGQKVEFLVSFYNNEISEKSEIFDDQFSVERPDGSNFTLKIRSTKLEDSAMYFCASRGTGGKYEQYFGPGTRLTVT.

The chain has TRBV3-1 and TRBJ2-7, with 8 nucleotides matching TRBD2. With V trimmed by 4 bases and J by 4 bases, 12 bases remained unmatched. CDR1 is LGHDT, CDR2 YNNKEL, per germline (reference sequence). The CDR3 extends over 16 amino acids. The CDR3 loop is CASSPVGGSGKYEQYF. DNA of the CDR3: TGTGCCAGCAGCCCAGTCGGGGGTAGCGGGAAATACGAGCAGTACTTC.

This clonotype turned up a few times. The CDR3 region has the DNA TGTGCCAGCAACGCCTGGACCGGGACCCCGAACACAGATACGCAGTATTTT. Protein product: CASNAWTGTPNTDTQYF. This sequence joins TRBV27 and TRBJ2-3; the D call may be TRBD1 or TRBD2 (5 bases each). Germline V lookup: CDR1 MNHEY, CDR2 SMNVEV (reference sequence). The CDR3 runs 17 residues. Trimming stripped 7 bases from V and 2 bases from J, with 22 bases between.

Note on this clonotype: The germline gene is not matched at one end of the junction; a read error may be the cause. This chain joins TRBV3-1 and TRBJ2-5; D may be TRBD1 or TRBD2 (5 bases each). The length of the CDR3 is 16 residues. Per the germline V gene, CDR1 is LGHDT and CDR2 is YNNKEL (reference sequence). The CDR3 loop is CTSSPNDQGPGETQYF. The DNA for the CDR3 is TGTACCAGCAGCCCAAACGATCAGGGACCCGGGGAGACCCAGTACTTC.

A few counts support this clonotype. A read error is possible here, since a much larger clone lies one base away. The chain has TRBV2 and TRBJ2-1; D is undetermined. The germline gives CDR1 SNHLY, CDR2 FYNNEI. The CDR3 loop spans 11 amino acids. V lost 4 bases, J lost 5 bases, and 3 bases lay in between. CDR3 DNA: TGTGCCAGCAGTGCCCACAATGAGCAGTTCTTC. It encodes CASSAHNEQFF.

This clonotype was seen ten or more times. The chain is built from TRBV10-3 and TRBJ2-3; tentative D call: TRBD2 (6 bases). Between the trimmed V and J ends, which lost 2 bases and 6 bases, there was a span of 12 bases. This CDR3 is built from 14 residues. Germline values: CDR1 ENHRY, CDR2 SYGVKD. As DNA, the CDR3 is TGTGCCATCAGTGAGGCGGGAACTCGGGATACGCAGTATTTT. Residues: CAISEAGTRDTQYF.

This chain uses TRBV5-4 with TRBJ2-2, with D perhaps TRBD2 (5 bases). V lost 0 bases, J lost 10 bases, and 7 bases lay in between. Germline CDR1 is SGHNT and CDR2 is YYREEE (reference sequence). This CDR3 is 12 amino acids long. This CDR3 reads CASSLGGAELFF. The CDR3 coding sequence is TGTGCCAGCAGCTTGGGGGGAGCGGAGCTGTTTTTT.

The chain is built from TRBV7-2 and TRBJ2-7; D uncertain. This CDR3 is 15 amino acids long. The germline gives CDR1 SGHTA, CDR2 FQGNSA. V gave up 5 bases and J gave up 2 bases, with 16 bases separating them. CDR3 DNA: TGTGCCAGCAGCGAGACGATGCGGCCAACCTACGAGCAGTACTTC. This encodes CASSETMRPTYEQYF. Combining the CDR3 with reference TRBV7-2 and TRBJ2-7 gives the whole variable domain GAGVSQSPSNKVTEKGKDVELRCDPISGHTALYWYRQSLGQGLEFLIYFQGNSAPDKSGLPSDRFSAERTGGSVSTLTIQRTQQEDSAVYLCASSETMRPTYEQYFGPGTRLTVT.

This clonotype was seen repeatedly, ten times or more. The chain combines TRBV4-3 with TRBJ2-3; TRBD2 agrees at 9 bases. The CDR3 totals 16 residues. CDR1 is LGHNA, CDR2 YSLEER, per germline. Trimming took 1 base from V and 1 from J; bases not matched to a gene: 3. CDR3 region: CASSQGAGGGTDTQYF. The CDR3, as DNA: TGCGCCAGCAGCCAAGGAGCGGGAGGAGGCACAGATACGCAGTATTTT.

This chain joins TRBV6-1 and TRBJ2-1; tentative D call: TRBD2 (6 bases). This CDR3 has 15 residues. From germline, CDR1 is MNHNS and CDR2 SASEGT. The ends were cut back, 9 bases at V and 6 bases at J, with 21 bases in the middle. CDR3 sequence: CASLGRLDPPNEQFF. CDR3 nucleotide sequence: TGTGCCAGTTTGGGCCGACTAGATCCCCCCAATGAGCAGTTCTTC.

This clonotype has a handful of counts. The chain carries TRBV20-1 and TRBJ2-5; D might be TRBD1 (6 bases). The CDR3 extends over 15 amino acids. The germline V gene encodes CDR1 DFQATT and CDR2 SNEGSKA (reference sequence). V gave up 2 bases and J gave up 4 bases, with 17 bases separating them. The CDR3: CSARTGIRRGETQYF. CDR3 nucleotide sequence: TGCAGTGCTAGAACAGGGATCCGCCGAGGAGAGACCCAGTACTTC.

This chain connects TRBV7-9 to TRBJ2-3; 7 bases align to TRBD2. The CDR3 has 17 amino acids. Germline V gives CDR1 SEHNR, CDR2 FQNEAQ (reference sequence). Losses at the gene ends were 5 bases for V and 2 bases for J; bases not matched to a gene: 13. Here the CDR3 reads CASSITLSGTHTDTQYF. CDR3 DNA sequence: TGTGCCAGCAGCATCACTCTAAGCGGGACCCACACAGATACGCAGTATTTT. Looking up the rest from reference TRBV7-9 and TRBJ2-3 gives the full variable domain: DTGVSQNPRHKITKRGQNVTFRCDPISEHNRLYWYRQTLGQGPEFLTYFQNEAQLEKSRLLSDRFSAERPKGSFSTLEIQRTEQGDSAMYLCASSITLSGTHTDTQYFGPGTRLTVL.

V and J are TRBV20-1 and TRBJ2-5; D is ambiguous. Germline V gene data show CDR1 as DFQATT and CDR2 as SNEGSKA (reference sequence). The CDR3 has 12 amino acids. The germline V and J ends were trimmed by 3 bases and 0 bases, with 5 bases remaining between them. The DNA of the CDR3 is TGCAGTGCTAGTCCTGACCAAGAGACCCAGTACTTC. Protein sequence: CSASPDQETQYF.

V and J are TRBV5-1 and TRBJ1-2, with 9 nucleotides matching TRBD1. Germline V gives CDR1 SGHRS, CDR2 YFSETQ. J was trimmed by 8 bases and V by 4 bases; bases with no gene match: 9. The CDR3 length is 14 residues. The CDR3 is CASSPETGGGGYTF. CDR3 coding DNA: TGCGCCAGCAGCCCCGAGACAGGGGGTGGGGGCTACACCTTC.

This clonotype has only a few counts. The V call is TRBV25-1, the J call TRBJ2-5; 7 bases match TRBD2. The CDR3 is 16 amino acids. Per germline, CDR1 MGHDK and CDR2 SYGVNS. V shed 6 bases and J 2 bases; nucleotides not matched to a gene: 12. The CDR3 sequence: CASSSNRDYPQETQYF. The CDR3 bases are TGTGCCAGCAGCTCCAACCGGGACTACCCTCAAGAGACCCAGTACTTC. The whole variable domain, remainder taken from reference TRBV25-1 and TRBJ2-5, is EADIYQTPRYLVIGTGKKITLECSQTMGHDKMYWYQQDPGMELHLIHYSYGVNSTEKGDLSSESTVSRIRTEHFPLTLESARPSHTSQYLCASSSNRDYPQETQYFGPGTRLLVL.

J is TRBJ2-5 and V is TRBV6-5, with D uncertain. Germline V CDR1 and CDR2: MNHEY, SVGAGI. V was trimmed by 2 bases and J by 1 base, leaving 5 bases between them. The CDR3 consists of 13 residues. Here the CDR3 reads CASSYQAQETQYF. CDR3 in DNA: TGTGCCAGCAGTTACCAGGCCCAAGAGACCCAGTACTTC.

This clonotype was picked up a small number of times. The V call is TRBV2, the J call TRBJ2-1, with 9 positions matching TRBD2. The ends lost 7 bases at V and 6 bases at J; junction bases unmatched: 16. The CDR3 has 17 residues. The germline CDR1 and CDR2 sequences are SNHLY and FYNNEI. The CDR3 protein is CASIFGGGAKFGNEQFF. In DNA, the CDR3 is TGTGCCAGCATCTTTGGCGGGGGGGCCAAGTTCGGCAATGAGCAGTTCTTC.

This clonotype was found a few times. This chain uses TRBV24-1 with TRBJ1-5; tentatively, D is TRBD1 (5 bases). Per germline, CDR1 KGHDR and CDR2 SFDVKD. The CDR3 is 16 residues long. The ends were cut back, 3 bases at V and 4 bases at J, with 15 bases in the middle. The CDR3 reads CATSDQTGTLNQPQHF. CDR3 sequence (DNA): TGTGCCACCAGTGATCAAACAGGTACCTTGAATCAGCCCCAGCATTTT.

This clonotype occurred a few times. The rearrangement joins TRBV6-1 to TRBJ1-2; 7 positions agree with TRBD1. The CDR3 has 14 amino acids. Germline CDR1 is MNHNS and CDR2 is SASEGT. Unmatched junction bases numbered 17, after V lost 6 bases and J lost 13 bases. Written as DNA, the CDR3 is TGTGCCAGCAGATTCCCCGGGACAGAAGAGGAGGGCACCTTC. As protein: CASRFPGTEEEGTF.